This T cell receptor (beta chain) was found in a study of blood T cell repertoires in COVID-19. Across the study: The cDNA or gDNA used as material had been derived from T cells, B-cell-depleted T cells, or PBMCs.

TCRdb keeps only in-frame clones here, not all; method: immunoSEQ multiplex PCR. The table has about 140,000 clones, almost 85% seen once. The CDR3 has 16 amino acids. The germline V gene encodes CDR1 LGHNA and CDR2 YNFKEQ. The V segment lost 5 bases and the J segment 2 bases; nucleotides outside the gene matches: 8. The source of this sequence is a man aged 40-49 years with acute COVID-19. The rearrangement links TRBV4-2 to TRBJ2-1; 8 bases agree with TRBD2. Sequencing was done on a sample of PBMCs or T cells enriched from blood (not recorded which). The CDR3 here is CASSGLTSAAYNEQFF. The CDR3 region has the DNA TGTGCCAGCAGCGGATTGACTAGCGCGGCCTACAATGAGCAGTTCTTC.